One and the same sample provided the 20 T cell receptor beta chains below, sequenced in a study of blood T cell repertoires in COVID-19. This table comes from immunoSEQ multiplex PCR, and its TCRdb copy is limited to in-frame clones, with some not included. In the table there are under 250,000 clones, approximately 88% of which are singletons. Input material: PBMCs or T cells enriched from blood (not recorded which). The origin of the receptors is a woman aged 30 to 39 with acute COVID-19.

This chain joins TRBV5-1 and TRBJ2-3; D may be TRBD1 (5 bases). The CDR3 covers 15 residues. CDR1 is SGHRS, CDR2 YFSETQ, per germline. The V end was cut by 0 bases, the J end by 1 base, with 9 bases between. In DNA, the CDR3 is TGCGCCAGCAGCTTGGCAGGGTCGGGCACAGATACGCAGTATTTT. Residues: CASSLAGSGTDTQYF.

This chain links TRBV7-6 with TRBJ2-3; D is possibly TRBD2 (6 bases). The CDR3 totals 17 residues. Deletions cut 2 bases from V and 2 bases from J, with 17 bases between. Germline CDR1 SGHVS, CDR2 FNYEAQ. CDR3 loop: CASSLSWASAITDTQYF. In DNA, the CDR3 is TGTGCCAGCAGCTTAAGTTGGGCTAGCGCAATCACAGATACGCAGTATTTT.

In this sample, this clone turned up a few times. The V and J genes are TRBV7-9 and TRBJ1-3; weak D call: TRBD1 (6 bases). Germline V lookup: CDR1 SEHNR, CDR2 FQNEAQ (reference sequence). The CDR3 has 14 residues. Trimming left V 6 bases short and J 3 bases short, with 12 bases between. The chain's CDR3 is CASRGSTGGNTIYF. DNA of the CDR3: TGTGCCAGCAGGGGTTCGACAGGTGGAAACACCATATATTTT.

The gene calls are TRBV10-1 and TRBJ1-1, with a possible D match to TRBD1 (5 bases). From germline, CDR1 is WNHNN and CDR2 SYGVQD (reference sequence). This CDR3 spans 15 amino acids. Trimming shortened V by 3 bases and J by 6 bases, and 17 bases separated the two germline ends. The chain's CDR3 is CASSDPSSGGSEAFF. The DNA for the CDR3 is TGCGCCAGCAGTGACCCCTCCTCGGGGGGGTCTGAAGCTTTCTTT.

The CDR3, as DNA: TGTGCCAGCAGTTATCAGAGGGGGAATTCACCCCTCCACTTT. This encodes CASSYQRGNSPLHF. This sequence joins TRBV6-5 and TRBJ1-6; D is perhaps TRBD1 (6 bases). V lost 3 bases and J lost 7, with 10 bases in between. CDR1 and CDR2 (germline): MNHEY, SVGAGI. CDR3 length: 14 amino acids.

V and J are TRBV10-3 and TRBJ2-5; 7 bases line up with TRBD1. CDR1 is ENHRY, CDR2 SYGVKD, per germline. J was trimmed by 2 bases and V by 4 bases; bases with no gene match: 1. The CDR3 covers 13 residues. DNA for the CDR3: TGTGCCATCAGTGGGGGACAGCAAGAGACCCAGTACTTC. Translated: CAISGGQQETQYF.

V is TRBV12-5 and J is TRBJ1-5; D possibly corresponds to TRBD1 (6 bases). CDR1 LGHNT and CDR2 FRNRAP come from the germline V gene. Trimming left V 2 bases short and J 7 bases short, with 24 bases between. CDR3 length: 18 residues. In DNA form, the CDR3 reads TGTGCTAGTGGTTTGTCCTCTCCGGACAGACAAGAAAGACAGCCCCAGCATTTT. This sequence encodes CASGLSSPDRQERQPQHF. The entire variable domain, with the rest obtained from reference TRBV12-5 and TRBJ1-5, is as follows: DARVTQTPRHKVTEMGQEVTMRCQPILGHNTVFWYRQTMMQGLELLAYFRNRAPLDDSGMPKDRFSAEMPDATLATLKIQPSEPRDSAVYFCASGLSSPDRQERQPQHFGDGTRLSIL.

V is TRBV27 and J is TRBJ1-1, with D possibly being TRBD1 (5 bases). The CDR3 loop spans 14 amino acids. Germline CDR1 is MNHEY and CDR2 is SMNVEV (reference sequence). Deletions cut 3 bases from V and 1 base from J, with 9 bases between. The CDR3 bases are TGTGCCAGCAGTTTTATGGGGGGGAACACTGAAGCTTTCTTT. As protein: CASSFMGGNTEAFF.

J is TRBJ2-2 and V is TRBV27; D not certain. CDR1 is MNHEY and CDR2 is SMNVEV in the germline V gene (reference sequence). The V end was cut by 2 bases, the J end by 7 bases, with 5 bases between. There are 12 residues in the CDR3. The CDR3 coding sequence is TGTGCCAGCAGTTTAAACTTCGGGGAGCTGTTTTTT. Translation gives CASSLNFGELFF.

The genes are TRBV6-4 and TRBJ2-1; 7 nucleotides align to TRBD1. The V gene end was trimmed by 4 bases and the J gene end by 11 bases; junction bases not matched to a gene: 8. Germline CDR1 MRHNA, CDR2 SNTAGT. This CDR3 comprises 13 residues. The CDR3 DNA is TGTGCCAGCAGTGGTAACAGGGGTGAAAAGCAGTTCTTC. It is translated as CASSGNRGEKQFF.

The gene calls are TRBV19 and TRBJ1-6, with TRBD1 matching over 7 bases. CDR3 length: 16 amino acids. The junction had 3 bases not matched to a gene; V was cut back by 1 base and J by 3 bases. Germline V gene sequence: CDR1 LNHDA, CDR2 SQIVND (reference sequence). The CDR3 nucleotides read TGTGCCAGTAGTATAGCGGGACAGAACTATAATTCACCCCTCCACTTT. Protein product: CASSIAGQNYNSPLHF.

The V call is TRBV3-1 (or the pseudogene TRBV3-2), the J call TRBJ1-2, with D unclear. The V gene's germline CDR1 is LGHDT and CDR2 YNNKEL (reference sequence). V was clipped by 4 bases and J by 3 bases, with 24 bases between them. The CDR3 totals 18 residues. The chain's CDR3 is CASSPAGFLTATHYGYTF. In DNA, the CDR3 is TGTGCCAGCAGCCCCGCGGGGTTCTTAACCGCCACACACTATGGCTACACCTTC.

J is TRBJ1-6 and V is TRBV27, with a tentative D call TRBD1 (5 bases). This CDR3 has 14 amino acids. V was trimmed by 3 bases and J by 9 bases, leaving 12 bases between them. CDR1 is MNHEY, CDR2 SMNVEV, per germline (reference sequence). The CDR3 reads CASSFGGSVSPLHF. CDR3 coding DNA: TGTGCCAGCAGTTTTGGGGGGTCGGTTTCACCCCTCCACTTT.

This clone was observed a few times. This is likely a read error, given that the CDR3 carries no conserved phenylalanine or tryptophan at its end. The limits of the CDR3 on the DNA are not certain, so only TCRdb's listed CDR3 is given. The chain employs TRBV25-1 and TRBJ1-1; TRBD1 was called by the table and not checked on the DNA. The CDR3 is 14 residues long, counting both termini. Germline assignment: CDR1 MGHDK and CDR2 SYGVNS. The CDR3 sequence is CASSEMGTGGARTV.

V usage is TRBV27 and J usage is TRBJ1-5; D is ambiguous. The V gene lost 3 bases and the J gene lost 2 bases, with 5 bases spanning the gap. The CDR3 consists of 13 residues. The germline V gene encodes CDR1 MNHEY and CDR2 SMNVEV (reference sequence). The CDR3 bases are TGTGCCAGCAGTTTTCTTGGCAATCAGCCCCAGCATTTT. Its translation: CASSFLGNQPQHF.

The gene calls are TRBV2 and TRBJ1-2; D is possibly TRBD1 (6 bases). The CDR3 consists of 13 residues. CDR1 is SNHLY, CDR2 FYNNEI, per germline. Trimming left V 7 bases short and J 0 bases short, with 9 bases between. CDR3 sequence (DNA): TGTGCCAGCAAAAAGGGGGCTAACTATGGCTACACCTTC. Protein product: CASKKGANYGYTF. Variable domain in full (rest from reference TRBV2 and TRBJ1-2): EPEVTQTPSHQVTQMGQEVILRCVPISNHLYFYWYRQILGQKVEFLVSFYNNEISEKSEIFDDQFSVERPDGSNFTLKIRSTKLEDSAMYFCASKKGANYGYTFGSGTRLTVV.

Details on this clone: This sample includes further DNA sequences coding for the same CDR3. The chain employs TRBV6-5 and TRBJ1-4, with unresolved D. The CDR3 is made up of 15 amino acids. Trimming removed 0 bases at V and 2 bases at J, with 7 bases between. Per germline, CDR1 MNHEY and CDR2 SVGAGI. CDR3 residues: CASSYSGGTNEKLFF. In DNA form, the CDR3 reads TGTGCCAGCAGTTACTCGGGCGGGACTAATGAAAAACTGTTTTTT.

This clone was seen once. The chain has TRBV6-5 and TRBJ2-7, with D possibly TRBD1 on 5 matching bases. Germline-derived CDR1 and CDR2 are MNHEY and SVGAGI. Trimming took off 4 bases at V and 3 bases at J, with 10 bases between the two ends. The CDR3 loop spans 13 amino acids. The CDR3 nucleotides read TGTGCCAGCAGTTCCCCCCAGGGCTACGAGCAGTACTTC. Its translation is CASSSPQGYEQYF.

The gene calls are TRBV19 and TRBJ2-1; the D gene is possibly TRBD1 (6 bases). Germline lookup yields CDR1 LNHDA and CDR2 SQIVND (reference sequence). Between the trimmed V and J ends, which lost 9 bases and 3 bases, there was a span of 18 bases. The CDR3 is made up of 15 amino acids. The CDR3 loop is CASTLVGASYNEQFF. CDR3 DNA: TGTGCCAGCACCCTAGTGGGGGCAAGCTACAATGAGCAGTTCTTC.

The chain couples TRBV12-3 or TRBV12-4 to TRBJ2-3, with 9 bases lining up with TRBD2. With 4 bases clipped from V and 7 bases from J, the junction kept 3 bases outside the gene matches. The CDR3 is 13 residues long. The CDR3 coding sequence is TGTGCCAGCAGTTCTAGCGGGGAGAATACGCAGTATTTT. Protein product: CASSSSGENTQYF.